The next 3 T cell receptor beta chains were all read from a single sample in a study of blood T cell repertoires in COVID-19. Assay used: immunoSEQ multiplex PCR; TCRdb lists only in-frame clones, some missing. The sample has about half a million clones, roughly 89% seen once. Sample: peripheral blood. Receptors originate from a young man with COVID-19, enrolled during active disease.

This clone was seen a single time. The rearrangement joins TRBV11-2 to TRBJ2-5, with 7 bases identical to TRBD2. Germline assignment: CDR1 SGHAT and CDR2 FQNNGV. This CDR3 has 15 amino acids. The trim removed 5 bases at V and 5 bases at J, leaving 11 bases unmatched. The CDR3 protein is CASSPRGGGMETQYF. The CDR3 nucleotides are TGTGCCAGCAGCCCCCGGGGCGGGGGAATGGAGACCCAGTACTTC.

This chain connects TRBV7-9 to TRBJ1-1; D may be TRBD1 (6 bases). This CDR3 comprises 14 residues. The germline V and J ends were trimmed by 1 base and 4 bases, with 10 bases remaining between them. CDR1 and CDR2 from the germline V gene are SEHNR and FQNEAQ (reference sequence). CDR3 in DNA: TGTGCCAGCAGCTTAGGGCAGGGGCCCACTGAAGCTTTCTTT. This sequence encodes CASSLGQGPTEAFF. The full variable domain, rest sourced from reference TRBV7-9 and TRBJ1-1, is DTGVSQNPRHKITKRGQNVTFRCDPISEHNRLYWYRQTLGQGPEFLTYFQNEAQLEKSRLLSDRFSAERPKGSFSTLEIQRTEQGDSAMYLCASSLGQGPTEAFFGQGTRLTVV.

The gene calls are TRBV5-1 and TRBJ2-1; tentatively, D is TRBD2 (5 bases). The CDR3 is made up of 15 amino acids. Germline V gene sequence: CDR1 SGHRS, CDR2 YFSETQ. V was shortened by 2 bases and J by 0 bases, with 9 bases between the two germline ends. The CDR3 reads CASSFGESSYNEQFF. The CDR3 bases are TGCGCCAGCAGCTTCGGGGAAAGCTCCTACAATGAGCAGTTCTTC.